This T cell receptor (beta chain) was identified in a study of control samples from healthy donors and cancer patients. CDR1 is SGHAT and CDR2 is FQNNGV in the germline V gene. V was trimmed by 3 bases and J by 4 bases, leaving 3 bases between them. The CDR3 runs to 12 residues. As concerns this clone: This CDR3 is also generated by other DNA sequences in the sample.

Assay: immunoSEQ multiplex PCR; the TCRdb copy retains only in-frame clones and omits some. There are about 150,000 clones in the sample; about 91% occur only once, and 2% lies in the top ten. The chain is built from TRBV11-2 and TRBJ2-2; no clear D. The sequence came from a woman between 40 and 50 years old in good health. The source material was blood. The CDR3 DNA sequence: TGTGCCAGCAGCTTGGGCACCGGGGAGCTGTTTTTT. Protein product: CASSLGTGELFF.